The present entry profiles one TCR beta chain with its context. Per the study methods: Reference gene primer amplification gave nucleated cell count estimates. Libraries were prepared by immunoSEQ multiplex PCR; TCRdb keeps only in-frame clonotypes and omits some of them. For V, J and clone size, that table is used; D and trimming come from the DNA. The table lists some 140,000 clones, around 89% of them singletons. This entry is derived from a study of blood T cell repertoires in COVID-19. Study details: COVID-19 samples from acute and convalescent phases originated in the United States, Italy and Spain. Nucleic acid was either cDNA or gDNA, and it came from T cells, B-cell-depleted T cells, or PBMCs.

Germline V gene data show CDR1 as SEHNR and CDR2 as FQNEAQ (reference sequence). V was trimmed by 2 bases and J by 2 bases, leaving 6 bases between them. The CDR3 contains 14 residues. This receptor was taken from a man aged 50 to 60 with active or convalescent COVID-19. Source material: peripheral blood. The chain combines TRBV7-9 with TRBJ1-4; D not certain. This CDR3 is CASSLTPTNEKLFF. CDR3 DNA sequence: TGTGCCAGCAGCTTAACTCCGACTAATGAAAAACTGTTTTTT.